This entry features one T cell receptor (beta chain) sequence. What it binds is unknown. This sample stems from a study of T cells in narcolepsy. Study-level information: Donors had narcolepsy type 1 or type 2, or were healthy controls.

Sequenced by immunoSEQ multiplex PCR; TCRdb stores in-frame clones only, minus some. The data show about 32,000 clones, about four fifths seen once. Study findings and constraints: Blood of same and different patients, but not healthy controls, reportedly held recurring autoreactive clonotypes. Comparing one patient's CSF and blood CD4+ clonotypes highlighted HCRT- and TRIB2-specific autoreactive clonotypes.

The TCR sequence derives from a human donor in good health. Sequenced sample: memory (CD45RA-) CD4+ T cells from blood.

CDR3 bases: TGTGCCAGCAGGTCTGGGACAGGGGTAGGGAATCAGCCCCAGCATTTT. It codes for CASRSGTGVGNQPQHF. V usage is TRBV7-2 and J usage is TRBJ1-5; 10 bases line up with TRBD1. CDR3 length: 16 amino acids. With 6 bases clipped from V and 4 bases from J, the junction kept 9 bases outside the gene matches. The germline V gene has CDR1 SGHTA and CDR2 FQGNSA.